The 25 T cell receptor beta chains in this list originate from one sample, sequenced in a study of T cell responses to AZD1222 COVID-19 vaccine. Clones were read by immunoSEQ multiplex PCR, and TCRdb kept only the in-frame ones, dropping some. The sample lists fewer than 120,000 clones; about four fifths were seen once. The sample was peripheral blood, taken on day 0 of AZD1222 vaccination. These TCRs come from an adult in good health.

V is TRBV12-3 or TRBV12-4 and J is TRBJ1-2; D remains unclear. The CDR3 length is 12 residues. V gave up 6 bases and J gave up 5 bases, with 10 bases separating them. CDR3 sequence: CASREAGYGYTF. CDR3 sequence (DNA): TGTGCCAGCAGGGAGGCGGGATATGGCTACACCTTC.

DNA for the CDR3: TGTGCCAGCAGCTTAGGATCGGGGACAGGAACCTACGAGCAGTACTTC. Residues: CASSLGSGTGTYEQYF. V gene TRBV11-2 combines with J gene TRBJ2-7, with 8 bases lining up with TRBD1. Trimming took 1 base from V and 2 from J; bases not matched to a gene: 7. The CDR3 contains 16 residues. Germline loops: CDR1 SGHAT, CDR2 FQNNGV.

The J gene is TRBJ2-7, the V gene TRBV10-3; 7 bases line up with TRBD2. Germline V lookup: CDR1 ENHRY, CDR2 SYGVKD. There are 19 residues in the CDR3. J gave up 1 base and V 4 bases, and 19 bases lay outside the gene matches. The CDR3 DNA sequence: TGTGCCATCAGTGGCCAATCTGCGGGGGTAGGCGGAATTTCCTACGAGCAGTACTTC. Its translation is CAISGQSAGVGGISYEQYF.

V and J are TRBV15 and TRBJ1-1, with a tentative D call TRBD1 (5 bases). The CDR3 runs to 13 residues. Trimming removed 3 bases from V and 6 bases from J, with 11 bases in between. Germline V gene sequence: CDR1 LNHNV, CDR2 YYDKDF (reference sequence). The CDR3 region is CATSSLNRPEAFF. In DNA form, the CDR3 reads TGTGCCACCAGCAGCTTGAACAGGCCTGAAGCTTTCTTT.

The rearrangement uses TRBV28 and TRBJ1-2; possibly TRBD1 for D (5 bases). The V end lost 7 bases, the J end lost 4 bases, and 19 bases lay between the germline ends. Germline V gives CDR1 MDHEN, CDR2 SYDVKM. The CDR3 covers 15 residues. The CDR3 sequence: CASNMGQRLGYGYTF. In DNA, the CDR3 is TGTGCCAGCAATATGGGGCAACGTCTGGGCTATGGCTACACCTTC.

CDR3 region: CASTPGGGPYNYGYTF. The CDR3 DNA is TGTGCCAGCACCCCAGGAGGGGGGCCTTATAACTATGGCTACACCTTC. This rearrangement joins TRBV7-8 to TRBJ1-2, with D possibly TRBD1 on 6 matching bases. The CDR3 is made up of 16 amino acids. Germline CDR1 SGHVS, CDR2 FQNEAQ. V was pared by 7 bases and J by 1 base, with 19 bases between.

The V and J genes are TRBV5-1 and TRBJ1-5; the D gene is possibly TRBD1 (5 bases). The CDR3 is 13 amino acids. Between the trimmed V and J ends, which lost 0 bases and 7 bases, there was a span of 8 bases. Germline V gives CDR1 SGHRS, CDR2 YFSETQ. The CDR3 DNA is TGCGCCAGCAGCTTGGAAGGGGTCCAGCCCCAGCATTTT. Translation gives CASSLEGVQPQHF.

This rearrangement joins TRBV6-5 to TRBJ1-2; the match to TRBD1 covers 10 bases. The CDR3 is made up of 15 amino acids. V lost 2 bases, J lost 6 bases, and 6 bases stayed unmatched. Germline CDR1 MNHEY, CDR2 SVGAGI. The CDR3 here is CASSYRPDRGNGYTF. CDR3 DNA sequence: TGTGCCAGCAGTTACCGACCGGACAGGGGGAATGGCTACACCTTC.

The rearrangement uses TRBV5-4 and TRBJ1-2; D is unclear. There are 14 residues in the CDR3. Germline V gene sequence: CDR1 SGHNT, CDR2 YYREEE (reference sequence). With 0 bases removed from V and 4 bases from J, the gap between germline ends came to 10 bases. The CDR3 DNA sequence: TGTGCCAGCAGCTTGGCCCGGACGAGCTATGGCTACACCTTC. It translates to CASSLARTSYGYTF.

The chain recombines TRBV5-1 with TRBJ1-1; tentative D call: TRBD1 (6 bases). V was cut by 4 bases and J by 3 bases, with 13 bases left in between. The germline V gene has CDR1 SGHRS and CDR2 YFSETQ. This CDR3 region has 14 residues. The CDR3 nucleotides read TGCGCCAGCAGCCCCCAGGGGACGGACACTGAAGCTTTCTTT. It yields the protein CASSPQGTDTEAFF.

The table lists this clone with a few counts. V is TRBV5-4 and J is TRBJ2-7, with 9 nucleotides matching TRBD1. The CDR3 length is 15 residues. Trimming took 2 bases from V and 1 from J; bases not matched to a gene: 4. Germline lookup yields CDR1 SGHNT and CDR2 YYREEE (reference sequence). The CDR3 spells CASSLGTGQSYEQYF. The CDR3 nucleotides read TGTGCCAGCAGCTTAGGGACAGGGCAGTCCTACGAGCAGTACTTC.

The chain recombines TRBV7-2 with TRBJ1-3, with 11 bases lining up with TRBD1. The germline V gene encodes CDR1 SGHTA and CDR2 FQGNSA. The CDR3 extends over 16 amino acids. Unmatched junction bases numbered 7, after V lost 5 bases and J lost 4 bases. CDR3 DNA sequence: TGTGCCAGCAGCCCCGGACAGGGGGCGGCCGGAAACACCATATATTTT. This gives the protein CASSPGQGAAGNTIYF.

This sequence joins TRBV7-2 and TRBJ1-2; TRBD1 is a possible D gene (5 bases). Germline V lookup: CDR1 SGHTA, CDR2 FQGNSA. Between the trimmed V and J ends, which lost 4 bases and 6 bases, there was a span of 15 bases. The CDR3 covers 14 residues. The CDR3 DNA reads TGTGCCAGCAGCTATTACCGGGACGGGGATGGCTACACCTTC. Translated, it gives CASSYYRDGDGYTF.

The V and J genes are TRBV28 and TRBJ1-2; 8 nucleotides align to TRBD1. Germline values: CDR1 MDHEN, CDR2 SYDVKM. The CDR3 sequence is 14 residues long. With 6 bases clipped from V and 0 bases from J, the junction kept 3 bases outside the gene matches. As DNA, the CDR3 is TGTGCCAGCAGACAGGGGGGTCCTAACTATGGCTACACCTTC. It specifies CASRQGGPNYGYTF.

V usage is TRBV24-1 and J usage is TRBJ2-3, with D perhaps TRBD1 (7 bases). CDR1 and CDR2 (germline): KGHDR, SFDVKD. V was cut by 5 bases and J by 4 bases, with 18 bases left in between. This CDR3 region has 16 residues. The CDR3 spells CATSAIQGRNPDTQYF. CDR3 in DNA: TGTGCCACCAGTGCAATACAGGGGAGGAACCCAGATACGCAGTATTTT.

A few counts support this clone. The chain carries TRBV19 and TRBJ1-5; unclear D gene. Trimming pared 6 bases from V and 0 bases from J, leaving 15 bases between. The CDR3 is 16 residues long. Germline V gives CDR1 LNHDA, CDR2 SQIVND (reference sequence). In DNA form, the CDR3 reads TGTGCCAGTAGCTTAGAGGGTCGGCATAGCAATCAGCCCCAGCATTTT. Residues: CASSLEGRHSNQPQHF.

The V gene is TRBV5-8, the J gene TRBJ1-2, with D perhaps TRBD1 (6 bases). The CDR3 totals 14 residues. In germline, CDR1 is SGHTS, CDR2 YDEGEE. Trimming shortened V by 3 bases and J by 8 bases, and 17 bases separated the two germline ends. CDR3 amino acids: CASSSGQILSGYTF. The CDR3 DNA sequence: TGTGCCAGCAGCTCTGGACAGATCCTATCCGGCTACACCTTC. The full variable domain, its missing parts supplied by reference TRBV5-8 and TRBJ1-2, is EAGVTQSPTHLIKTRGQQATLRCSPISGHTSVYWYQQALGLGLQFLLWYDEGEERNRGNFPPRFSGRQFPNYSSELNVNALELEDSALYLCASSSGQILSGYTFGSGTRLTVV.

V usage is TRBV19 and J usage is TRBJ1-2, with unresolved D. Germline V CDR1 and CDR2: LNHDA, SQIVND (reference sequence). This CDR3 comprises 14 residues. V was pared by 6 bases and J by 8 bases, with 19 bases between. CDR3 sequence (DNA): TGTGCCAGTAGGAGACCAACTCCTGGTGGCGGCTACACCTTC. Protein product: CASRRPTPGGGYTF.

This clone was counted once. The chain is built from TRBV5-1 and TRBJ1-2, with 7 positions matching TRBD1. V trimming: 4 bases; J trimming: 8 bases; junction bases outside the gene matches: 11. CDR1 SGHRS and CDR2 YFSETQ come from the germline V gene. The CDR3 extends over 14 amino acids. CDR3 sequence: CASSVRQGLDGYTF. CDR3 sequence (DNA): TGCGCCAGCAGCGTCAGACAGGGCCTGGACGGCTACACCTTC.

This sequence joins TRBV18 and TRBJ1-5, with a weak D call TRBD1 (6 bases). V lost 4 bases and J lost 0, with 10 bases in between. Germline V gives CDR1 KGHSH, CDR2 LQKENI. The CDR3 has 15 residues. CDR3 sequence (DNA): TGTGCCAGCTCACAAGAGACAGGTAGCAATCAGCCCCAGCATTTT. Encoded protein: CASSQETGSNQPQHF.

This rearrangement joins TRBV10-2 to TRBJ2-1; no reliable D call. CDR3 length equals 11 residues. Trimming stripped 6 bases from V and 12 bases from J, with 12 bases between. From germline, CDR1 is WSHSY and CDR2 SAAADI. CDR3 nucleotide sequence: TGCGCCAGCAGCCCACAAAACACGCAGTTCTTC. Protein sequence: CASSPQNTQFF.

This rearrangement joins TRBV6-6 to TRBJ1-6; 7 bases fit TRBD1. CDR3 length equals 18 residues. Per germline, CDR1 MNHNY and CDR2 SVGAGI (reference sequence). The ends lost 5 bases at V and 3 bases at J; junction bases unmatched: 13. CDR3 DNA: TGTGCCAGCAGTCAGACCTCAGGGGGGACGCTCTATAATTCACCCCTCCACTTT. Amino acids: CASSQTSGGTLYNSPLHF.

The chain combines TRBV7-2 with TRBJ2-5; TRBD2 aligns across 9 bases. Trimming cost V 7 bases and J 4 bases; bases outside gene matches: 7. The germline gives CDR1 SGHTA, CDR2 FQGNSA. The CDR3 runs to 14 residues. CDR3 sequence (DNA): TGTGCCAGCAATGTAGCGGGAGTTGTAGAGACCCAGTACTTC. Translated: CASNVAGVVETQYF.

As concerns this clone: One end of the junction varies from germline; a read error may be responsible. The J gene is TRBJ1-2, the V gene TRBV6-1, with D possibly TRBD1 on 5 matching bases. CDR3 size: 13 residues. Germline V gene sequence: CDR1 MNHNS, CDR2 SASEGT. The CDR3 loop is CASREATDYGYTF. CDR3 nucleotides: TGTGCCAGCAGAGAAGCGACAGACTATGGCTACACCTTC.

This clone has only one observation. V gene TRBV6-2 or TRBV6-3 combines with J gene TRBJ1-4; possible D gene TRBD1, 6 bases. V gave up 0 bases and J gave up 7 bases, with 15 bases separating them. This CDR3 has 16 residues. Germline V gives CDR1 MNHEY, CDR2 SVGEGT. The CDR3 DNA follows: TGTGCCAGCAGTTACTCAGCCGGGGGGCATCGTGAAAAACTGTTTTTT. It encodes CASSYSAGGHREKLFF.